These 25 T cell receptor beta chains were sequenced from one sample in a study of OX40 agonist ivuxolimab in advanced cancers. Clones were sequenced by immunoSEQ multiplex PCR, and TCRdb holds only the in-frame ones, with some missing. The table lists nearly 110,000 clones, roughly 90% of them singletons. The starting material was CD4+ or CD8+ T cells sorted from blood, obtained in a trial of the OX40 agonist ivuxolimab. The receptors were sampled from an adult with an advanced solid tumor such as melanoma, head and neck, liver or kidney cancer.

The V and J genes are TRBV18 and TRBJ2-7, with D hard to call. The ends were cut back, 6 bases at V and 6 bases at J, with 12 bases in the middle. The CDR3 covers 12 residues. The V gene's germline CDR1 is KGHSH and CDR2 LQKENI. The CDR3 protein is CASSWGYREQYF. CDR3 coding DNA: TGTGCCAGCTCCTGGGGTTATCGCGAGCAGTACTTC.

The CDR3 nucleotides are TGTGCCAGCAGCCAAGAACGTAGGGGGCGCGACTATGGCTACACCTTC. Its translation: CASSQERRGRDYGYTF. J is TRBJ1-2 and V is TRBV4-2; 7 nucleotides line up with TRBD1. The CDR3 has 16 amino acids. The germline V gene encodes CDR1 LGHNA and CDR2 YNFKEQ. With V trimmed by 0 bases and J by 3 bases, 7 bases remained unmatched.

The gene calls are TRBV28 and TRBJ1-5; TRBD1 might be the D (5 bases). Trimming stripped 10 bases from V and 1 base from J, with 17 bases between. The germline V gene encodes CDR1 MDHEN and CDR2 SYDVKM. This CDR3 has 15 amino acids. This CDR3 reads CATLESGRSNQPQHF. CDR3 nucleotides: TGTGCCACACTAGAATCGGGACGAAGCAATCAGCCCCAGCATTTT.

The chain employs TRBV14 and TRBJ2-7; D ambiguous. There are 15 residues in the CDR3. V lost 0 bases and J lost 0, with 9 bases in between. Per germline, CDR1 SGHDN and CDR2 FVKESK. The CDR3 nucleotides read TGTGCCAGCAGCCAAGAGCCGGTCCTCTCCTACGAGCAGTACTTC. This codes for CASSQEPVLSYEQYF. The entire variable domain, with the rest obtained from reference TRBV14 and TRBJ2-7, is as follows: EAGVTQFPSHSVIEKGQTVTLRCDPISGHDNLYWYRRVMGKEIKFLLHFVKESKQDESGMPNNRFLAERTGGTYSTLKVQPAELEDSGVYFCASSQEPVLSYEQYFGPGTRLTVT.

The chain has TRBV25-1 and TRBJ1-5, with unresolved D. CDR3 size: 14 residues. The V end lost 3 bases, the J end lost 0 bases, and 6 bases lay between the germline ends. Germline CDR1 reads MGHDK; CDR2 reads SYGVNS. The CDR3 here is CASSEFVSNQPQHF. The DNA for the CDR3 is TGTGCCAGCAGTGAGTTTGTTAGCAATCAGCCCCAGCATTTT.

The rearrangement joins TRBV28 to TRBJ2-7; unclear D gene. Between the trimmed V and J ends, which lost 2 bases and 3 bases, there was a span of 17 bases. CDR1 and CDR2 (germline): MDHEN, SYDVKM. CDR3 length equals 16 residues. This chain's CDR3 is CASSLVGSTGLYEQYF. The CDR3 DNA reads as TGTGCCAGCAGTTTAGTTGGAAGTACGGGTCTCTACGAGCAGTACTTC.

The rearrangement links TRBV19 to TRBJ1-6; D is perhaps TRBD1 (5 bases). CDR3 length: 16 amino acids. The germline V gene has CDR1 LNHDA and CDR2 SQIVND (reference sequence). Trimming removed 3 bases at V and 7 bases at J, with 16 bases between. CDR3 in DNA: TGTGCCAGTAGTATCGGCCGGGGCCGATTAAATTCACCCCTCCACTTT. It specifies CASSIGRGRLNSPLHF.

The chain carries TRBV19 and TRBJ2-7; no definite D call. The V end lost 5 bases, the J end lost 2 bases, and 13 bases lay between the germline ends. This CDR3 has 14 amino acids. CDR1 is LNHDA, CDR2 SQIVND, per germline (reference sequence). CDR3 nucleotide sequence: TGTGCCAGTAGTCGGACGGACCTTCCCTACGAGCAGTACTTC. Translation gives CASSRTDLPYEQYF.

The gene calls are TRBV6-1 and TRBJ1-2, with a possible D match to TRBD1 (5 bases). Trimming removed 1 base from V and 4 bases from J, with 13 bases in between. Germline CDR1 MNHNS, CDR2 SASEGT. This CDR3 has 15 amino acids. CDR3 sequence: CASSEGPGTSYGYTF. CDR3 DNA: TGTGCCAGCAGTGAAGGTCCAGGGACGTCCTATGGCTACACCTTC.

V gene TRBV5-1 combines with J gene TRBJ1-5, with unresolved D. This CDR3 comprises 14 residues. CDR1 SGHRS and CDR2 YFSETQ come from the germline V gene. The germline V and J ends were trimmed by 5 bases and 0 bases, with 9 bases remaining between them. In DNA, the CDR3 is TGCGCCAGCAGTCGGGAGGGTAGCAATCAGCCCCAGCATTTT. Amino acids: CASSREGSNQPQHF.

The chain couples TRBV5-4 to TRBJ2-3; the match to TRBD1 covers 10 bases. This CDR3 has 16 residues. Germline CDR1 SGHNT, CDR2 YYREEE (reference sequence). Trimming removed 0 bases from V and 6 bases from J; junction bases left unmatched: 7. This CDR3 reads CASSLGTGGVSDTQYF. The CDR3 coding sequence is TGTGCCAGCAGCTTGGGGACAGGGGGGGTATCGGATACGCAGTATTTT.

This clone was seen only once. J is TRBJ2-7 and V is TRBV7-9; D is perhaps TRBD2 (6 bases). The length of the CDR3 is 15 residues. V dropped 5 bases and J dropped 0 bases, with 14 bases sitting between them. The germline gives CDR1 SEHNR, CDR2 FQNEAQ (reference sequence). The CDR3 region has the DNA TGTGCCAGCAGCCGTAGCGGTCCGAGCTCCTACGAGCAGTACTTC. Translating gives CASSRSGPSSYEQYF.

In its sample, this clone ranks as medium-sized. The chain joins TRBV12-5 to TRBJ2-7; 9 bases match TRBD2. This CDR3 is 16 amino acids long. Germline V gene lookup returns CDR1 LGHNT and CDR2 FRNRAP. V shed 5 bases and J 2 bases; nucleotides not matched to a gene: 10. The CDR3 loop reads CASGLPATSGTYEQYF. Here the CDR3 DNA reads TGTGCTAGTGGTCTCCCGGCGACTAGCGGAACCTACGAGCAGTACTTC.

The chain employs TRBV5-4 and TRBJ2-7, with D unclear. The CDR3 spans 14 residues. The V end lost 4 bases, the J end lost 0 bases, and 11 bases lay between the germline ends. From germline, CDR1 is SGHNT and CDR2 YYREEE (reference sequence). In DNA, the CDR3 is TGTGCCAGCAGCATTGGACCGGACTCCTACGAGCAGTACTTC. It codes for CASSIGPDSYEQYF.

Concerning this clone: This CDR3 is also generated by other DNA sequences in the sample. The chain carries TRBV7-9 and TRBJ1-5; no firm D call. Germline lookup yields CDR1 SEHNR and CDR2 FQNEAQ (reference sequence). The CDR3 runs 12 residues. The ends were cut back, 3 bases at V and 3 bases at J, with 3 bases in the middle. The CDR3 loop is CASSLTNQPQHF. In DNA form, the CDR3 reads TGTGCCAGCAGCTTGACCAATCAGCCCCAGCATTTT.

In nucleotides, the CDR3 is TGTGCCAGCAGTTACGGGGGGCCCCAGCATTTT. It translates to CASSYGGPQHF. The chain uses TRBV6-6 and TRBJ1-5; D may be TRBD1 (5 bases). Germline V lookup: CDR1 MNHNY, CDR2 SVGAGI (reference sequence). Between the trimmed V and J ends, which lost 2 bases and 9 bases, there was a span of 5 bases. The length of the CDR3 is 11 residues.

The chain recombines TRBV6-1 with TRBJ1-5, with D unclear. Germline assignment: CDR1 MNHNS and CDR2 SASEGT. The germline V and J ends were trimmed by 7 bases and 4 bases, with 17 bases remaining between them. CDR3 length: 15 amino acids. The CDR3 loop reads CASIINRESNQPQHF. The CDR3 DNA sequence: TGTGCCAGCATTATAAATCGGGAATCGAATCAGCCCCAGCATTTT.

This sequence joins TRBV9 and TRBJ2-3; 7 bases agree with TRBD2. The V gene's germline CDR1 is SGDLS and CDR2 YYNGEE. V lost 0 bases to trimming and J lost 5 bases; unmatched junction nucleotides: 3. The CDR3 extends over 14 amino acids. The CDR3 reads CASSVDLAVDTQYF. The CDR3 DNA follows: TGTGCCAGCAGCGTAGACCTAGCGGTAGATACGCAGTATTTT. Full variable domain (outside the CDR3, taken from reference TRBV9 and TRBJ2-3): DSGVTQTPKHLITATGQRVTLRCSPRSGDLSVYWYQQSLDQGLQFLIQYYNGEERAKGNILERFSAQQFPDLHSELNLSSLELGDSALYFCASSVDLAVDTQYFGPGTRLTVL.

The chain uses TRBV19 and TRBJ2-5, with 10 bases lining up with TRBD1. The CDR3 contains 13 residues. Trimming removed 4 bases from V and 5 bases from J; junction bases left unmatched: 1. In germline, CDR1 is LNHDA, CDR2 SQIVND (reference sequence). The CDR3, as DNA: TGTGCCAGTAGTAGACAGGGGGCCGAGACCCAGTACTTC. Its translation is CASSRQGAETQYF.

J is TRBJ2-3 and V is TRBV6-5; D could derive from TRBD1 or TRBD2 (5 bases each). CDR3 length equals 16 residues. With 0 bases removed from V and 5 bases from J, the gap between germline ends came to 15 bases. The germline CDR1 and CDR2 sequences are MNHEY and SVGAGI. CDR3 amino acids: CASSYSIGAGEDTQYF. The CDR3 bases are TGTGCCAGCAGTTACTCGATCGGGGCCGGGGAAGATACGCAGTATTTT.

This clone appeared once. The rearrangement uses TRBV5-1 and TRBJ1-3; 8 bases match TRBD1. The CDR3 is made up of 15 amino acids. The trim removed 4 bases at V and 0 bases at J, leaving 3 bases unmatched. Germline lookup yields CDR1 SGHRS and CDR2 YFSETQ. CDR3 sequence (DNA): TGCGCCAGCAGCGGACAGGGACCCTCTGGAAACACCATATATTTT. The encoded protein is CASSGQGPSGNTIYF.

A few counts support this clone. The chain couples TRBV10-3 to TRBJ2-2, with no clear D. CDR1 and CDR2 from the germline V gene are ENHRY and SYGVKD. This CDR3 has 15 amino acids. Trimming stripped 0 bases from V and 4 bases from J, with 9 bases between. The CDR3 protein is CAISESKSFTGELFF. The CDR3 nucleotides are TGTGCCATCAGTGAGTCGAAGTCTTTCACCGGGGAGCTGTTTTTT.

The chain uses TRBV5-8 and TRBJ2-5; 9 bases are shared with TRBD2. Trimming cost V 2 bases and J 2 bases; bases outside gene matches: 7. The CDR3 spans 16 residues. CDR1 and CDR2 (germline): SGHTS, YDEGEE. This CDR3 is CASSFFASGNQETQYF. In DNA, the CDR3 is TGTGCCAGCAGCTTCTTTGCTAGCGGGAATCAAGAGACCCAGTACTTC.

The V and J genes are TRBV7-9 and TRBJ1-3; unclear D gene. V was cut by 1 base and J by 4 bases, with 8 bases left in between. Germline loops: CDR1 SEHNR, CDR2 FQNEAQ (reference sequence). The CDR3 totals 14 residues. This chain's CDR3 is CASSLGSPGNTIYF. In nucleotides, the CDR3 is TGTGCCAGCAGCTTAGGAAGTCCGGGAAACACCATATATTTT.

V is TRBV5-1 and J is TRBJ2-5; 9 positions match TRBD1. The CDR3 spans 14 residues. V gave up 4 bases and J gave up 2 bases; unmatched junction bases: 3. Germline CDR1 and CDR2: SGHRS and YFSETQ. CDR3 in amino acids: CASSTGQGQETQYF. The CDR3 DNA reads TGCGCCAGCAGCACCGGACAGGGGCAAGAGACCCAGTACTTC.